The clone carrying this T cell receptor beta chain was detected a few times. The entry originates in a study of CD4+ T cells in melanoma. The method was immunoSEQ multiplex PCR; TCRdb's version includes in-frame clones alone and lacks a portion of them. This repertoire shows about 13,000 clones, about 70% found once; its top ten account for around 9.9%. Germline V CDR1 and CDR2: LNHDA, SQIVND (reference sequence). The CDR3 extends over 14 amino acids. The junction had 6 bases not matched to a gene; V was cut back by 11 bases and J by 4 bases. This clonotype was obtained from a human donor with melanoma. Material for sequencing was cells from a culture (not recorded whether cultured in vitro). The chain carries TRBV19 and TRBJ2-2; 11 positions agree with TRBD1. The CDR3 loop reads CAGRGTGGTGELFF. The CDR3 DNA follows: TGTGCCGGGAGGGGGACAGGGGGCACCGGGGAGCTGTTTTTT.